A selection of T cell receptor beta chains follows, all from one sample in a study of blood T cell repertoires in COVID-19. TCRdb's copy holds only in-frame clones and misses some; the assay was immunoSEQ multiplex PCR. The table lists approximately 130,000 clones, roughly 71% of them singletons, with roughly a fifth in the top ten. The sample taken for sequencing was peripheral blood. The source of these receptors is an elderly man with acute or convalescent COVID-19. Both conserved end residues are part of each CDR3. D genes are given only for firm matches. Size is stated for part of the rows, as once, few or many counts, or as a class when the clone is expanded.

j_gene: TRBJ1-2; v_gene: TRBV6-2/TRBV6-3; d_gene: TRBD1; abundance: NA; CDR3nt: TGTGCCAGCAGTTACAGTGGACAGGGGAATGGCTACACCTTC; CDR3aa: CASSYSGQGNGYTF
j_gene: TRBJ1-4; v_gene: TRBV6-2/TRBV6-3; d_gene: NA; abundance: NA; CDR3nt: TGTGCCAGCAGTTACGGGGGACACTATAATGAAAAACTGTTTTTT; CDR3aa: CASSYGGHYNEKLFF
j_gene: TRBJ1-4; v_gene: TRBV2; d_gene: NA; abundance: NA; CDR3nt: TGTGCCAGCAGTCGTGATGAAAAACTGTTTTTT; CDR3aa: CASSRDEKLFF
j_gene: TRBJ2-3; v_gene: TRBV7-8; d_gene: NA; abundance: NA; CDR3nt: TGTGCCAGCAGCTTTCAGGGAAACACAGATACGCAGTATTTT; CDR3aa: CASSFQGNTDTQYF
j_gene: TRBJ2-3; v_gene: TRBV3-1/TRBV3-2; d_gene: NA; abundance: few; CDR3nt: TGTGCCAGCAGCCATAACACGGATACGCAGTATTTT; CDR3aa: CASSHNTDTQYF
j_gene: TRBJ2-7; v_gene: TRBV28; d_gene: TRBD1; abundance: NA; CDR3nt: TGTGCCAGCAGTTTCCTGGGACAGGCGAACTACGAGCAGTACTTC; CDR3aa: CASSFLGQANYEQYF
j_gene: TRBJ2-3; v_gene: TRBV19; d_gene: NA; abundance: NA; CDR3nt: TGTGCCACCAACCCGGGACTGCCGACAGATACGCAGTATTTT; CDR3aa: CATNPGLPTDTQYF
j_gene: TRBJ1-2; v_gene: TRBV6-2/TRBV6-3; d_gene: NA; abundance: NA; CDR3nt: TGTGCCAGCAGTTACTCGGGTACCGCGCAGGGTCGTGGCTACACCTTC; CDR3aa: CASSYSGTAQGRGYTF
j_gene: TRBJ2-2; v_gene: TRBV10-3; d_gene: NA; abundance: NA; CDR3nt: TGTGCCATCACAGGGGATGTAAACACCGGGGAGCTGTTTTTT; CDR3aa: CAITGDVNTGELFF
j_gene: TRBJ1-2; v_gene: TRBV7-9; d_gene: TRBD1; abundance: NA; CDR3nt: TGTGCCAGCAGCTTATTGAGACAGGGACCTAAGGATGGCTACACCTTC; CDR3aa: CASSLLRQGPKDGYTF
j_gene: TRBJ1-1; v_gene: TRBV5-4; d_gene: TRBD1; abundance: once; CDR3nt: TGTGCCAGCAGCAGGGGACAGGGGCTTACCGACACTGAAGCTTTCTTT; CDR3aa: CASSRGQGLTDTEAFF
j_gene: TRBJ2-5; v_gene: TRBV19; d_gene: TRBD2; abundance: few; CDR3nt: TGTGCCAGTAGTCTGACTAGCGGGGGCCCAGGAGAGACCCAGTACTTC; CDR3aa: CASSLTSGGPGETQYF
j_gene: TRBJ1-5; v_gene: TRBV7-2; d_gene: NA; abundance: NA; CDR3nt: TGTGCCAGCAGCTTCACGCCCGGTCAGCCCCAGCATTTT; CDR3aa: CASSFTPGQPQHF
j_gene: TRBJ1-3; v_gene: TRBV5-1; d_gene: TRBD1; abundance: NA; CDR3nt: TGCGCCAGCAGCTTGGCGGGACAGGGGGGCGGAAACACCATATATTTT; CDR3aa: CASSLAGQGGGNTIYF
j_gene: TRBJ1-2; v_gene: TRBV7-8; d_gene: NA; abundance: NA; CDR3nt: TGTGCCAGCAGCTTAGAGACAACAGGGCTCTATGGCTACACCTTC; CDR3aa: CASSLETTGLYGYTF
j_gene: TRBJ1-1; v_gene: TRBV25-1; d_gene: TRBD1; abundance: NA; CDR3nt: TGTGCCAGCAGCCCAAACACCGGACAGGGTAACACTGAAGCTTTCTTT; CDR3aa: CASSPNTGQGNTEAFF
j_gene: TRBJ2-3; v_gene: TRBV10-3; d_gene: TRBD2; abundance: NA; CDR3nt: TGTGCCATAGGGACTAAAAACACAGATACGCAGTATTTT; CDR3aa: CAIGTKNTDTQYF